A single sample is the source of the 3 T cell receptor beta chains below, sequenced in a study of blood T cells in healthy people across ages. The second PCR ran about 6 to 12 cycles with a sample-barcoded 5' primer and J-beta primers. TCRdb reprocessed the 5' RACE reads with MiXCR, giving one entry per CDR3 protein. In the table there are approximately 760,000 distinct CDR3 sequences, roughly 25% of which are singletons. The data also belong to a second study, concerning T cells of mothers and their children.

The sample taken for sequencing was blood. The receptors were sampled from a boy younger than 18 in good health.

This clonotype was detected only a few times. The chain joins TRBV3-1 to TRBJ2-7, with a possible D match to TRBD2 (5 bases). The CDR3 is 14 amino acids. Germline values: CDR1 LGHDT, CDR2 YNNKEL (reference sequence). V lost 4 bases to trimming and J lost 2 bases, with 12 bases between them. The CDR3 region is CASSPPGTPYEQYF. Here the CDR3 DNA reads TGTGCCAGCAGCCCTCCGGGAACGCCCTACGAGCAGTACTTC.

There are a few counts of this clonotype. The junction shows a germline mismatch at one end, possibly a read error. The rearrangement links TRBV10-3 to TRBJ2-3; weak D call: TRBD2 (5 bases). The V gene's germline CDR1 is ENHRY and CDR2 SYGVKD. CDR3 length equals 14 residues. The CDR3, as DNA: TGTGCCATCAGTGCCGGACTTGGCACGGATACGCAGTATTTT. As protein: CAISAGLGTDTQYF.

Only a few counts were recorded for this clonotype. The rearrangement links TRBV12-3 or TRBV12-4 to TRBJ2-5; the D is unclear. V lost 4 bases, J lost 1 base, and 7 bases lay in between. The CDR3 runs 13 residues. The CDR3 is CASSSTLQETQYF. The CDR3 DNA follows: TGTGCCAGCAGTTCGACGCTCCAAGAGACCCAGTACTTC.